This T cell receptor (beta chain) is drawn from a study of blood T cell repertoires in COVID-19. TCRdb's copy holds only in-frame clones and misses some; the assay was immunoSEQ multiplex PCR. Among around 130,000 clones listed, less than 90% were seen once. The sample taken for sequencing was PBMCs or T cells enriched from blood (not recorded which). The TCR sequence derives from a woman aged 45-65 years who had recovered from COVID-19.

CDR3 region: CASSAAGGEVNSPLHF. CDR3 bases: TGTGCCAGCAGTGCGGCGGGGGGCGAGGTTAATTCACCCCTCCACTTT. The rearrangement joins TRBV5-4 to TRBJ1-6; a possible D gene is TRBD1 (6 bases). Germline V CDR1 and CDR2: SGHNT, YYREEE (reference sequence). The CDR3 is 16 amino acids. The V gene lost 5 bases and the J gene lost 6 bases, with 18 bases spanning the gap.